The TCR beta chain described here comes from a study of blood T cell repertoires in COVID-19. Background on the study: Collection of acute and convalescent COVID-19 samples took place in the United States, Italy and Spain.

V lost 5 bases, J lost 3 bases, and 6 bases lay in between. CDR1 GTSNPN and CDR2 SVGIG come from the germline V gene (reference sequence). The CDR3 extends over 11 amino acids. Method: immunoSEQ multiplex PCR; TCRdb's copy keeps in-frame clones and lacks some. Of 140,000 to 150,000 clones listed, around four fifths are singletons. The sequenced sample consisted of peripheral blood. This receptor was obtained from a human donor in a cohort sampled during active COVID-19. The chain has TRBV30 and TRBJ2-3, with D tentatively TRBD2 (6 bases). The CDR3 nucleotides are TGTGCCTGGGGGACTACAGATACGCAGTATTTT. As protein: CAWGTTDTQYF.